The clone carrying this T cell receptor beta chain is judged medium-sized (0.01 to 0.1%). Its target is not known. The authors' processing: Differences in CDR3 between clinicopathological groups were drawn on to build a classifier intended to discriminate distant-metastatic papillary thyroid cancer patients. TCRdb reassembled clones from the PCR reads with MiXCR. TCRdb's processing, not the authors', yielded these V and J calls. The sample lists over 1,500 clones, about a tenth seen once, with 35% to 50% in the top ten. The data stem from a study of metastatic and nonmetastatic thyroid tumors. Across the study: Thyroid patients, malignant and benign, had repertoires compared across blood and tumor or nodule tissue.

Every patient was untreated before thyroid surgery. V was shortened by 0 bases and J by 5 bases, with 12 bases between the two germline ends. This CDR3 is built from 14 residues. Germline lookup yields CDR1 SGHRS and CDR2 YFSETQ. Study-level findings and limits: Benign nodules reportedly had significantly lower TCR beta diversity than malignant thyroid tumors in blood and tumor.

Material: tumor tissue. The sequence derives from a female donor with papillary thyroid cancer or a benign thyroid nodule (not recorded which). Some clones in this sample may be carry-over from other donors' samples. The J gene is TRBJ2-7, the V gene TRBV5-1, with no clear D. The CDR3 loop is CASSLVTHRNEQYF. CDR3 DNA sequence: TGCGCCAGCAGCTTGGTTACCCATCGGAACGAGCAGTACTTC.